This TCR beta chain was documented in a study of neurological immune-mediated disorders. Overall study results and limits: The greatest TCR clonal expansion appeared in HTLV-1-associated myelopathy and the smallest, falling below healthy controls, in multiple sclerosis. Private repertoires in all groups were suggested by the finding that expanded clones across subjects shared no CDR3 amino acid sequences.

TCRdb independently ran MiXCR on the 5' RACE reads; one entry per CDR3 protein. Of some 60,000 distinct CDR3 sequences in the sample, about 11% were seen once. Germline V lookup: CDR1 SEHNR, CDR2 FQNEAQ (reference sequence). The CDR3 has 14 amino acids. Trimming cost V 5 bases and J 2 bases, with 12 bases left between them. As to time point: longitudinal time-point 1 (baseline). It was from 2 million PBMCs stored at -80 C that the unsorted libraries were obtained. Worth noting for this clonotype: Its antigen is undetermined.

The clonotype was recovered from a male donor with HTLV-1-associated myelopathy (HAM/TSP). Material: PBMCs. The V and J genes are TRBV7-9 and TRBJ2-5, with D perhaps matching TRBD1 (6 bases). The CDR3 spells CASSPGTNQETQYF. The CDR3, as DNA: TGTGCCAGCAGCCCTGGGACAAATCAAGAGACCCAGTACTTC.